This TCR beta chain was sequenced during a study of shared clonotypes between healthy human individuals. Study-wide findings and caveats: Donor scarcity curtailed the genetic and exposure-history diversity represented herein. Roughly 5% of naive CD4 clonotypes were shared across four donors.

A remark on this clone: Its antigen is as yet unknown.

This table comes from immunoSEQ multiplex PCR, and its TCRdb copy is limited to in-frame clones, with some not included. This table holds around 700,000 clones, 60% to 80% found once. With 5 bases removed from V and 5 bases from J, the gap between germline ends came to 12 bases. Per germline, CDR1 SGHTA and CDR2 FQGNSA. This CDR3 has 13 amino acids. Negatively enriched CD4+ T cells were divided by CD45RA into naive and memory. The sequenced material came from memory CD4+ T cells sorted from blood. Subset denoted: CD45RA-negative fraction. The chain carries TRBV7-2 and TRBJ2-5; D perhaps matches TRBD2 (5 bases). The sequence was obtained from a woman under 40 in good health. The chain's CDR3 is CASSPGSGETQYF. CDR3 in DNA: TGTGCCAGCAGCCCTGGATCGGGGGAGACCCAGTACTTC.